What follows are 18 T cell receptor beta chains derived from one specimen sequenced in a study of cytomegalovirus exposure and HLA in healthy donors. Amplification used 60 Vbeta primers and 13 Jbeta primers. Some clones are missing from TCRdb's copy, which holds only in-frame ones; the method was immunoSEQ multiplex PCR. The data contain some 130,000 clones, around 63% of them singletons. Sequencing was performed on PBMCs. All receptors derive from a human donor in good health.

This sequence joins TRBV2 and TRBJ1-1, with 9 nucleotides matching TRBD1. Trimming took 4 bases from V and 3 from J; bases not matched to a gene: 12. This CDR3 contains 17 residues. CDR1 and CDR2 (germline): SNHLY, FYNNEI. The DNA for the CDR3 is TGTGCCAGCAGTGTATCCGGACAGGGGAGAAAGGACACTGAAGCTTTCTTT. Translating gives CASSVSGQGRKDTEAFF.

V usage is TRBV5-6 and J usage is TRBJ2-1; TRBD1 aligns across 7 bases. J was trimmed by 3 bases and V by 4 bases; bases with no gene match: 13. The CDR3 is 17 residues long. Germline CDR1 reads SGHDT; CDR2 reads YYEEEE. CDR3 amino acids: CASSQSGQDGYYNEQFF. The CDR3 DNA is TGTGCCAGCAGCCAAAGTGGACAGGACGGATACTACAATGAGCAGTTCTTC.

The chain couples TRBV9 to TRBJ1-1; the D is unclear. V dropped 0 bases and J dropped 7 bases, with 7 bases sitting between them. Germline V gene sequence: CDR1 SGDLS, CDR2 YYNGEE. The CDR3 sequence is 12 residues long. CDR3 sequence reads: CASSVEAGEAFF. For the CDR3, the DNA is TGTGCCAGCAGCGTAGAGGCGGGTGAAGCTTTCTTT.

This chain links TRBV7-2 with TRBJ2-1; 8 bases match TRBD2. The CDR3 is 12 amino acids. Germline loops: CDR1 SGHTA, CDR2 FQGNSA. J was trimmed by 15 bases and V by 5 bases; bases with no gene match: 9. The CDR3 nucleotides are TGTGCCAGCAGCGCGAAGACTAGCGTTCTGTTCTTC. It encodes CASSAKTSVLFF.

J is TRBJ1-1 and V is TRBV11-3; the match to TRBD1 covers 7 bases. The germline V gene has CDR1 SGHNT and CDR2 YENEEA. The CDR3 loop spans 14 amino acids. The ends lost 4 bases at V and 1 base at J; junction bases unmatched: 3. The CDR3 coding sequence is TGTGCCAGCAGCTCCAGGACAGGGAACACTGAAGCTTTCTTT. Its protein product is CASSSRTGNTEAFF.

The rearrangement uses TRBV9 and TRBJ2-7, with 7 bases fitting TRBD1. Unmatched junction bases numbered 4, after V lost 0 bases and J lost 4 bases. Germline lookup yields CDR1 SGDLS and CDR2 YYNGEE. This CDR3 region has 14 residues. In DNA form, the CDR3 reads TGTGCCAGCAGCGTAGGAGGGACAGAGTACGAGCAGTACTTC. This gives the protein CASSVGGTEYEQYF.

This chain's CDR3 is CASSQGPGGSHQETQYF. The CDR3 nucleotides are TGCGCCAGCAGCCAAGGGCCTGGGGGCAGCCACCAAGAGACCCAGTACTTC. This chain joins TRBV4-3 and TRBJ2-5, with D tentatively TRBD1 (6 bases). V lost 1 base to trimming and J lost 0 bases, with 15 bases between them. Looked up from germline, CDR1 is LGHNA and CDR2 is YSLEER. The CDR3 is made up of 17 amino acids.

The chain combines TRBV27 with TRBJ1-5, with a tentative D call TRBD1 (5 bases). Germline lookup yields CDR1 MNHEY and CDR2 SMNVEV (reference sequence). The CDR3 has 15 amino acids. Trimming left V 3 bases short and J 3 bases short, with 12 bases between. The chain's CDR3 is CASSFRGTYNQPQHF. In nucleotides, the CDR3 is TGTGCCAGCAGTTTCCGGGGGACTTACAATCAGCCCCAGCATTTT.

The chain employs TRBV7-9 and TRBJ2-7; 8 bases map to TRBD2. CDR3 size: 15 residues. V was pared by 4 bases and J by 2 bases, with 7 bases of the junction left unmatched. The V gene's germline CDR1 is SEHNR and CDR2 FQNEAQ (reference sequence). The CDR3 here is CASSSPAGVAYEQYF. The CDR3 DNA reads TGTGCCAGCAGCTCCCCAGCGGGAGTAGCCTACGAGCAGTACTTC.

The chain has TRBV28 and TRBJ2-7; 14 bases match TRBD2. CDR3 length: 18 residues. V gave up 5 bases and J gave up 4 bases; unmatched junction bases: 13. Germline lookup yields CDR1 MDHEN and CDR2 SYDVKM. The DNA of the CDR3 is TGTGCCAGCAGTCCCGGACTAGCGGGAGGTCGCTCCCAGTACGAGCAGTACTTC. Its protein is CASSPGLAGGRSQYEQYF.

The genes are TRBV7-9 and TRBJ2-2; a weak D match, TRBD2 (6 bases). CDR3 size: 16 residues. Trimming took off 1 base at V and 5 bases at J, with 14 bases between the two ends. Germline CDR1 and CDR2: SEHNR and FQNEAQ (reference sequence). CDR3 sequence (DNA): TGTGCCAGCAGCTTAGGGGCAGGGAGGAGGACCGGGGAGCTGTTTTTT. Protein sequence: CASSLGAGRRTGELFF.

The chain is built from TRBV15 and TRBJ2-7, with D perhaps TRBD1 (6 bases). Germline V gene lookup returns CDR1 LNHNV and CDR2 YYDKDF (reference sequence). V lost 9 bases to trimming and J lost 3 bases, with 9 bases between them. The CDR3 sequence is 11 residues long. Here the CDR3 DNA reads TGTGCCACAGGCAGGGGCTACGAGCAGTACTTC. It encodes CATGRGYEQYF. The whole variable domain, remainder taken from reference TRBV15 and TRBJ2-7, is DAMVIQNPRYQVTQFGKPVTLSCSQTLNHNVMYWYQQKSSQAPKLLFHYYDKDFNNEADTPDNFQSRRPNTSFCFLDIRSPGLGDTAMYLCATGRGYEQYFGPGTRLTVT.

This chain joins TRBV12-5 and TRBJ2-7; D may be TRBD1 (5 bases). The J call may be wrong; the DNA end is better matched by TRBJ2-5. Germline values: CDR1 LGHNT, CDR2 FRNRAP. This CDR3 spans 14 amino acids. The CDR3 spells CASGPPGYGETQYF. The DNA of the CDR3 is TGTGCTAGTGGGCCCCCAGGGTACGGAGAGACCCAGTACTTC.

The count of this clone is one. This sequence joins TRBV5-1 and TRBJ2-7, with TRBD1 as a possible D gene (6 bases). The CDR3 runs 14 residues. Per the germline V gene, CDR1 is SGHRS and CDR2 is YFSETQ. V was trimmed by 1 base and J by 3 bases, leaving 11 bases between them. CDR3 sequence (DNA): TGCGCCAGCAGCTTGAGGGGGTCGGACTACGAGCAGTACTTC. Translation gives CASSLRGSDYEQYF.

For the CDR3, the DNA is TGTGCCAGCAGTAGGGACACTGGGGAGACCCAGTACTTC. This sequence encodes CASSRDTGETQYF. This chain uses TRBV6-1 with TRBJ2-5, with a possible D match to TRBD1 (6 bases). This CDR3 is 13 amino acids long. CDR1 MNHNS and CDR2 SASEGT come from the germline V gene. Between the trimmed V and J ends, which lost 5 bases and 5 bases, there was a span of 12 bases.

The rearrangement uses TRBV5-1 and TRBJ2-3; D possibly corresponds to TRBD2 (6 bases). Germline-derived CDR1 and CDR2 are SGHRS and YFSETQ. CDR3 length equals 14 residues. V was clipped by 0 bases and J by 4 bases, with 9 bases between them. CDR3 DNA sequence: TGCGCCAGCAGCTTGGGTAGCGGAGCAGATACGCAGTATTTT. It specifies CASSLGSGADTQYF.

The chain carries TRBV6-5 and TRBJ1-1; 8 positions match TRBD1. The V and J ends lost 5 bases and 1 base, in that order; junction bases with no gene match: 3. The CDR3 length is 14 residues. CDR1 and CDR2 from the germline V gene are MNHEY and SVGAGI. CDR3 in amino acids: CASSNTGGNTEAFF. The CDR3 DNA sequence: TGTGCCAGCAGTAATACAGGGGGGAACACTGAAGCTTTCTTT.

The chain has TRBV29-1 and TRBJ2-1; TRBD2 matches 9 bases. Germline lookup yields CDR1 SQVTM and CDR2 ANQGSEA. V trimming: 1 base; J trimming: 7 bases; junction bases outside the gene matches: 5. This CDR3 has 14 residues. For the CDR3, the DNA is TGCAGCGTTGAAGTGTTTAGCGGGAGAAATGAGCAGTTCTTC. Its protein product is CSVEVFSGRNEQFF.